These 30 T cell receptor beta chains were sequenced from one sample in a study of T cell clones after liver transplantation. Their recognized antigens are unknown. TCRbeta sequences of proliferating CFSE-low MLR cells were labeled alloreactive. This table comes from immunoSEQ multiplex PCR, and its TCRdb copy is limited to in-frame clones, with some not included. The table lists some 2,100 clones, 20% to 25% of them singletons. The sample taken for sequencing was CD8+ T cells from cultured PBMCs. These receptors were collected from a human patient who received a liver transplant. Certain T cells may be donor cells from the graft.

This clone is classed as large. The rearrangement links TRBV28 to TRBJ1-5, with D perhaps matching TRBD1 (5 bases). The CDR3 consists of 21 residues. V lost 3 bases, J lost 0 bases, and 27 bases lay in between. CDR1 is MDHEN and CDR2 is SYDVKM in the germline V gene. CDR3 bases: TGTGCCAGCAGTTTCCCTCCCCGGGACGTCGAGACTTCTTATAGCAATCAGCCCCAGCATTTT. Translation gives CASSFPPRDVETSYSNQPQHF.

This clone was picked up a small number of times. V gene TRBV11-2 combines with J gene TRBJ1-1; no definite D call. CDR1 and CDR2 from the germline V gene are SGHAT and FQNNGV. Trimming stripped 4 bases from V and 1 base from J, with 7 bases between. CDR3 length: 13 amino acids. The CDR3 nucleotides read TGTGCCAGCAGCTACAAGCCGAACACTGAAGCTTTCTTT. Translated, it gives CASSYKPNTEAFF. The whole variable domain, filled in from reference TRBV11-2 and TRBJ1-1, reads EAGVAQSPRYKIIEKRQSVAFWCNPISGHATLYWYQQILGQGPKLLIQFQNNGVVDDSQLPKDRFSAERLKGVDSTLKIQPAKLEDSAVYLCASSYKPNTEAFFGQGTRLTVV.

CDR3 sequence (DNA): TGTACCAACCCCGAGCATCCCAACTATGGCTACACCTTC. It specifies CTNPEHPNYGYTF. The J gene is TRBJ1-2, the V gene TRBV6-6; D remains ambiguous. CDR3 length: 13 amino acids. Germline loops: CDR1 MNHNY, CDR2 SVGAGI (reference sequence).

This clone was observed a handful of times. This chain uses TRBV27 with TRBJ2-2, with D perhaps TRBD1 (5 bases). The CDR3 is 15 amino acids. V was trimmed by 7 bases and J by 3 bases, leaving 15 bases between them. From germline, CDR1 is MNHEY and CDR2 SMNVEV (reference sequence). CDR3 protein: CASTPPRVYTGELFF. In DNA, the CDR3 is TGTGCCAGCACCCCCCCCAGGGTCTACACCGGGGAGCTGTTTTTT.

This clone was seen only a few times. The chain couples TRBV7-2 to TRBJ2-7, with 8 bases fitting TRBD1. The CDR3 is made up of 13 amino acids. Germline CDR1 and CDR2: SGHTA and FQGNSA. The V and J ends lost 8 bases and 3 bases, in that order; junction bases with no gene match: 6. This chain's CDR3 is CASATGQDYEQYF. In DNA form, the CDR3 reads TGTGCCAGCGCGACGGGACAGGACTACGAGCAGTACTTC. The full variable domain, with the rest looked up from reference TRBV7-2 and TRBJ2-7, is GAGVSQSPSNKVTEKGKDVELRCDPISGHTALYWYRQSLGQGLEFLIYFQGNSAPDKSGLPSDRFSAERTGGSVSTLTIQRTQQEDSAVYLCASATGQDYEQYFGPGTRLTVT.

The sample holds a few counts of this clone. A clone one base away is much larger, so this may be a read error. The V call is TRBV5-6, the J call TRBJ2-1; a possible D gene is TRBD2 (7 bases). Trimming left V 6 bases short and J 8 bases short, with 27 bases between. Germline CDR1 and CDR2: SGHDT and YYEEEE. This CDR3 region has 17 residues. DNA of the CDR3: TGTGCCAGCACCTCCGGGGGGCGAGTGGGGGAAGAGGATGAGCAGTTCTTC. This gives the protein CASTSGGRVGEEDEQFF.

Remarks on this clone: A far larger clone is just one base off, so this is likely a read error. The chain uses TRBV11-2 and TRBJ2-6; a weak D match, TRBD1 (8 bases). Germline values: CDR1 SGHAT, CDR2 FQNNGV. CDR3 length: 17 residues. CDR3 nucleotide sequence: TGTGCCAGCGGGGGGGGACAGGTTATCTCTGGGCCCAACGTCCTGACTTTC. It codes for CASGGGQVISGPNVLTF. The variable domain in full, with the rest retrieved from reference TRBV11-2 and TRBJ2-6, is EAGVAQSPRYKIIEKRQSVAFWCNPISGHATLYWYQQILGQGPKLLIQFQNNGVVDDSQLPKDRFSAERLKGVDSTLKIQPAKLEDSAVYLCASGGGQVISGPNVLTFGAGSRLTVL.

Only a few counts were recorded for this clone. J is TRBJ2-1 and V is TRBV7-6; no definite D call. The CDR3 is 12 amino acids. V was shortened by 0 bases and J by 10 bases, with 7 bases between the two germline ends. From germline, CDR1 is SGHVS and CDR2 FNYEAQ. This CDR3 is CASSLAVPEQFF. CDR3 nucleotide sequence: TGTGCCAGCAGCTTAGCCGTTCCAGAGCAGTTCTTC. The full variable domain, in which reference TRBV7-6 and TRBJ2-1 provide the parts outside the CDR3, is GAGVSQSPRYKVTKRGQDVALRCDPISGHVSLYWYRQALGQGPEFLTYFNYEAQQDKSGLPNDRFSAERPEGSISTLTIQRTEQRDSAMYRCASSLAVPEQFFGPGTRLTVL.

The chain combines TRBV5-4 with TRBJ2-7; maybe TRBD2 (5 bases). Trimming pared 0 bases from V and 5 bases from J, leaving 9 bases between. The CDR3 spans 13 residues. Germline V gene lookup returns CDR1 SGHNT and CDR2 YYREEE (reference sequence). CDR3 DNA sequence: TGTGCCAGCAGCTTGGGAGGGTTGAACGAGCAGTACTTC. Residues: CASSLGGLNEQYF.

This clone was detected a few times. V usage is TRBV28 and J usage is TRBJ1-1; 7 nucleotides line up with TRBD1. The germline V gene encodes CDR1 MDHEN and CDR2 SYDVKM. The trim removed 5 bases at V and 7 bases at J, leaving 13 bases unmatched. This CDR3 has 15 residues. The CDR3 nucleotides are TGTGCCAGCAGTCCCGACAGGGTACTGGTCGGTGAAGCTTTCTTT. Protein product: CASSPDRVLVGEAFF.

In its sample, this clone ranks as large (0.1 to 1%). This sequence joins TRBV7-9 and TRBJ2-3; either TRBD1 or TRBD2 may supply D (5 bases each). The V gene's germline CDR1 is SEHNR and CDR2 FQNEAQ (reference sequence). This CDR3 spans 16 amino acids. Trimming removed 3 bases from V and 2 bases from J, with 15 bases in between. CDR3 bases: TGTGCCAGCAGCTTGACCCTACTGGGACCCACAGATACGCAGTATTTT. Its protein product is CASSLTLLGPTDTQYF.

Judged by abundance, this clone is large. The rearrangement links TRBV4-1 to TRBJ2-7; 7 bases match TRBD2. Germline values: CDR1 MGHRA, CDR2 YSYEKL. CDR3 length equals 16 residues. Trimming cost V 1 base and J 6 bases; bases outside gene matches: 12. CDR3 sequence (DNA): TGCGCCAGCAGCCAAGCGTGGCCGGACACGGGGGGCGAGCAGTACTTC. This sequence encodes CASSQAWPDTGGEQYF.

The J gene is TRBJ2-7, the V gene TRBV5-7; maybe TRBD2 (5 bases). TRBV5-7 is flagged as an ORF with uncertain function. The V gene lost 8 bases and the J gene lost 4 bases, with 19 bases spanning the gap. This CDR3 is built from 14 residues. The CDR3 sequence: CASALGSGGYEQYF. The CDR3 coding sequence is TGTGCCAGTGCCTTGGGGAGCGGCGGGTACGAGCAGTACTTC.

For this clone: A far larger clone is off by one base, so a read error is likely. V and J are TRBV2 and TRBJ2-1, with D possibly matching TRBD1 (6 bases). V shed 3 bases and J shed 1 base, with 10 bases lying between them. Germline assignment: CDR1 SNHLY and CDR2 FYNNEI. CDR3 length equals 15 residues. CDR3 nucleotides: TGTGCCAGCAGTGACCACAGGGCTTCCTACAATGAGCAGTTCTTC. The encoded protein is CASSDHRASYNEQFF.

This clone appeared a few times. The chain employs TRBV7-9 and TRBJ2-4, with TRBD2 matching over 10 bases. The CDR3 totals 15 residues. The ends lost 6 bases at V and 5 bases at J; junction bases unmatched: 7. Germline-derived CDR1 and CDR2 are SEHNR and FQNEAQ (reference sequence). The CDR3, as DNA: TGTGCCAGCAGTCGGGCAAGCGGGAGGGAAAACATTCAGTACTTC. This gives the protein CASSRASGRENIQYF.

CDR3 amino acids: CASSAISRLQSRANVLTF. The CDR3 DNA is TGTGCCAGCAGCGCAATATCACGCTTACAAAGTCGGGCCAACGTCCTGACTTTC. The rearrangement joins TRBV7-3 to TRBJ2-6; D not certain. The germline V gene encodes CDR1 SGHTA and CDR2 FQGTGA. Trimming stripped 5 bases from V and 5 bases from J, with 22 bases between. This CDR3 has 18 residues.

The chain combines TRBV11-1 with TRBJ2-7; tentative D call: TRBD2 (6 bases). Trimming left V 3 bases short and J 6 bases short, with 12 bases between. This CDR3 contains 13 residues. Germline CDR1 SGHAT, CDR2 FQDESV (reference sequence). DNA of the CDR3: TGTGCCAGCAGCTTCGGTTACGGGAGCGAGCAGTACTTC. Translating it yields CASSFGYGSEQYF.

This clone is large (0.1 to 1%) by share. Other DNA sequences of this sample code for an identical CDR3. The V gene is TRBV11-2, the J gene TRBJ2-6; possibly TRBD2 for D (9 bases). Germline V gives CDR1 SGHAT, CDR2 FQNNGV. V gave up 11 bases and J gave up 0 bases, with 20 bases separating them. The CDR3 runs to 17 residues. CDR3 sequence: CARGGGQVISGANVLTF. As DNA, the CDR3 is TGTGCCCGCGGGGGGGGACAGGTTATCTCTGGGGCCAACGTCCTGACTTTC.

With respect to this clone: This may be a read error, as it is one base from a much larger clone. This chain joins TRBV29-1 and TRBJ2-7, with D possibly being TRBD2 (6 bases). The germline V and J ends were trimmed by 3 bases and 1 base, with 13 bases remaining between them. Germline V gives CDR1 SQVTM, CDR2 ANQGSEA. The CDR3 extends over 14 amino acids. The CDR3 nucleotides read TGCAGCGTTGAGTGGGACTCCACTTCCTACGAGCAGTACTTC. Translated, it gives CSVEWDSTSYEQYF.

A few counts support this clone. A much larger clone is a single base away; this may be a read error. DNA of the CDR3: TGTGCCAGCAGCTTGGGCGACACCGGGGAGCTGTTTTTT. Translating it yields CASSLGDTGELFF. The V and J genes are TRBV5-6 and TRBJ2-2; no definite D call. The CDR3 has 13 amino acids. Per the germline V gene, CDR1 is SGHDT and CDR2 is YYEEEE. Trimming took off 0 bases at V and 3 bases at J, with 3 bases between the two ends.

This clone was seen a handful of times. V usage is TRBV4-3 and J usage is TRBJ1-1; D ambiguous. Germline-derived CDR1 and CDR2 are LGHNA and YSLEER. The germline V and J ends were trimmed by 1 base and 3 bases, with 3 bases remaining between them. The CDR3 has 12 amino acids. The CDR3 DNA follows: TGCGCCAGCAGCCAAGGGGACACTGAAGCTTTCTTT. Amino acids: CASSQGDTEAFF.

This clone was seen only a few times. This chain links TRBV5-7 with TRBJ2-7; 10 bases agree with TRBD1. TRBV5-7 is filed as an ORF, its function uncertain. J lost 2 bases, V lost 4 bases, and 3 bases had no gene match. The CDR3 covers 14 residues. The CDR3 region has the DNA TGTGCCAGCAGCCCCGGACAGGGGGCCTACGAGCAGTACTTC. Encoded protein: CASSPGQGAYEQYF.

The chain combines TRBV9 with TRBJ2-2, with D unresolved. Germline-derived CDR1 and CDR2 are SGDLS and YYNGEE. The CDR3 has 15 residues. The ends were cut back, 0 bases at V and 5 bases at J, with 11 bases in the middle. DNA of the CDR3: TGTGCCAGCAGCGTAGGAACCCTCGAGACCGGGGAGCTGTTTTTT. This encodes CASSVGTLETGELFF.

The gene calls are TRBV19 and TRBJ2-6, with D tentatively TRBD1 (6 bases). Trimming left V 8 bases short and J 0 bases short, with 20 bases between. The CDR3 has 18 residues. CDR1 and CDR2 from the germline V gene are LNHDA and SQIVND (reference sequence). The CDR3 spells CASFNRDIGISGANVLTF. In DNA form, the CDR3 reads TGTGCCAGTTTCAACCGGGACATAGGGATCTCTGGGGCCAACGTCCTGACTTTC.

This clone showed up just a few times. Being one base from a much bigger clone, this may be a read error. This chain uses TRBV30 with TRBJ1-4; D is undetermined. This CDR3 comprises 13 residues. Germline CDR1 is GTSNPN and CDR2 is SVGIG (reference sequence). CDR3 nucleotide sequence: TGTGGCTGGAACGATGGAGCAGGCGAAAAACTGTTTTTT. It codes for CGWNDGAGEKLFF.

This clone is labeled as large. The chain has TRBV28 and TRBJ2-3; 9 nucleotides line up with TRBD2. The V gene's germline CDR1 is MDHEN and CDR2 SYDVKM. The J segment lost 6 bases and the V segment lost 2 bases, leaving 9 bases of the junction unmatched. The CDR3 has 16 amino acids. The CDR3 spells CASSLLRIAGVDTQYF. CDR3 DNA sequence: TGTGCCAGCAGTTTACTCAGGATAGCGGGAGTGGATACGCAGTATTTT.

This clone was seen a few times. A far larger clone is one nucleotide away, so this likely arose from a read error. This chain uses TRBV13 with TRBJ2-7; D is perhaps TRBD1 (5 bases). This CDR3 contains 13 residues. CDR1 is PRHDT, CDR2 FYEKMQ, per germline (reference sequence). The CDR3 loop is CASCLTGNYEQYF. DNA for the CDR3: TGTGCCAGCTGCTTAACAGGTAACTACGAGCAGTACTTC.

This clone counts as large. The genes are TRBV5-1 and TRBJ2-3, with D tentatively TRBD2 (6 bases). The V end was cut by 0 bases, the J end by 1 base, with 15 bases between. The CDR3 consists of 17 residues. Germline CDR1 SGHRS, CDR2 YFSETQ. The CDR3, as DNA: TGCGCCAGCAGCTTGGGACTAGGGACCCCTCGCACAGATACGCAGTATTTT. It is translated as CASSLGLGTPRTDTQYF.

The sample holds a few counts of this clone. CDR3 in DNA: TGTGCCAGCAGCTTACAGGGAGCGAACACTGAAGCTTTCTTT. It specifies CASSLQGANTEAFF. The genes are TRBV11-2 and TRBJ1-1; a possible D gene is TRBD1 (5 bases). Germline CDR1 reads SGHAT; CDR2 reads FQNNGV. This CDR3 spans 14 amino acids. The V gene lost 2 bases and the J gene lost 1 base, with 8 bases spanning the gap.

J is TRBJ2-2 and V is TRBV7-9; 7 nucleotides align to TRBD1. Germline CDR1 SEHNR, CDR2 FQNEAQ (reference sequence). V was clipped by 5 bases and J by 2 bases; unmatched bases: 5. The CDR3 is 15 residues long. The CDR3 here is CASSPTGVNTGELFF. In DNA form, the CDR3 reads TGTGCCAGCAGCCCTACAGGGGTTAACACCGGGGAGCTGTTTTTT.